This TCR beta chain was found in a study of a mutant IDH1 vaccine in newly diagnosed glioma. Across the study: With temozolomide cycles, or 4-6 weeks after radiotherapy alone, vaccination was started. Visit V12 was scheduled at week 35 and visit V13 at week 47.

Time point specified: week 47, end of study. Vaccine doses each comprised 300 ug of mutant IDH1 20-mer peptide, with topical imiquimod. Notes on this clone: Antigen unknown.

Germline V CDR1 and CDR2: MNHNS, SASEGT. Unmatched junction bases numbered 10, after V lost 8 bases and J lost 6 bases. CDR3 size: 13 residues. The protocol was immunoSEQ multiplex PCR, while the TCRdb copy is restricted to in-frame clones and leaves out a portion. The data show 20,000 to 25,000 clones, approximately 81% seen once. The sequencing here drew on PBMCs, taken from a glioma patient whose treatment included an IDH1 peptide vaccine. This receptor was identified in a man aged 40-50 years with glioma. The rearrangement uses TRBV6-1 and TRBJ2-7; 7 nucleotides agree with TRBD2. The CDR3 nucleotides are TGTGCCAGCGGCGGGAGCTCGTTTACCGAGCAGTACTTC. Protein: CASGGSSFTEQYF.